Below, 8 T cell receptor beta chains from the same sample are listed, as sequenced in a study of control samples from healthy donors and cancer patients. Clones were read by immunoSEQ multiplex PCR, and TCRdb kept only the in-frame ones, dropping some. The top ten hold about a fifth of the sample, which has tens of thousands of clones, more than 85% seen once. Sequenced: PBMCs. All receptors come from a woman aged 40 to 50 with head and neck cancer.

This clone appeared a single time. The genes are TRBV11-2 and TRBJ2-2; 9 positions agree with TRBD2. V was clipped by 3 bases and J by 7 bases; unmatched bases: 12. CDR1 and CDR2 from the germline V gene are SGHAT and FQNNGV. The CDR3 contains 17 residues. CDR3 coding DNA: TGTGCCAGCAGCTTCGCCGCCGCGGGGGGGCCGGTCGGGGAGCTGTTTTTT. Its protein is CASSFAAAGGPVGELFF.

This chain connects TRBV3-1 (or the pseudogene TRBV3-2) to TRBJ1-6, with a weak D call TRBD1 (6 bases). From germline, CDR1 is LGHDT and CDR2 YNNKEL (reference sequence). This CDR3 contains 13 residues. Deletions cut 6 bases from V and 7 bases from J, with 10 bases between. In nucleotides, the CDR3 is TGTGCCAGCAGACCAACAGGGAATTCACCCCTCCACTTT. Translation gives CASRPTGNSPLHF.

The rearrangement uses TRBV11-3 and TRBJ1-1; weak D call: TRBD1 (5 bases). Trimming shortened V by 4 bases and J by 5 bases, and 23 bases separated the two germline ends. CDR1 and CDR2 from the germline V gene are SGHNT and YENEEA. The CDR3 has 17 residues. CDR3 sequence: CASSSRPITGLRTEAFF. The DNA of the CDR3 is TGTGCCAGCAGCTCTAGGCCGATTACAGGCCTAAGGACTGAAGCTTTCTTT. The full variable domain, its missing parts supplied by reference TRBV11-3 and TRBJ1-1, is EAGVVQSPRYKIIEKKQPVAFWCNPISGHNTLYWYLQNLGQGPELLIRYENEEAVDDSQLPKDRFSAERLKGVDSTLKIQPAELGDSAVYLCASSSRPITGLRTEAFFGQGTRLTVV.

The V gene is TRBV18, the J gene TRBJ2-6; 9 nucleotides match TRBD2. CDR3 length: 19 amino acids. In germline, CDR1 is KGHSH, CDR2 LQKENI. V was pared by 5 bases and J by 0 bases, with 11 bases of the junction left unmatched. The CDR3 reads CASSSLLVAGDSGANVLTF. Written as DNA, the CDR3 is TGTGCCAGCTCATCACTACTAGTAGCGGGGGACTCTGGGGCCAACGTCCTGACTTTC.

This clone showed up just once. The genes are TRBV12-5 and TRBJ2-5, with 8 bases aligning to TRBD2. V lost 6 bases, J lost 1 base, and 25 bases stayed unmatched. The V gene's germline CDR1 is LGHNT and CDR2 FRNRAP. This CDR3 is built from 21 residues. The DNA for the CDR3 is TGTGCTAGTGGGTTGCACCTCACAAGAGTCGGCGGGAGGCCACCCCAAGAGACCCAGTACTTC. It specifies CASGLHLTRVGGRPPQETQYF.

The chain links TRBV4-1 to TRBJ1-5, with D uncertain. V shed 0 bases and J shed 3 bases, with 9 bases lying between them. Germline V gene lookup returns CDR1 MGHRA and CDR2 YSYEKL. This CDR3 comprises 15 residues. Here the CDR3 DNA reads TGCGCCAGCAGCCAAGAACCTTACACCAATCAGCCCCAGCATTTT. Translating gives CASSQEPYTNQPQHF.

The rearrangement links TRBV30 to TRBJ1-5, with D hard to call. V was trimmed by 8 bases and J by 4 bases, leaving 21 bases between them. The CDR3 runs to 15 residues. Germline assignment: CDR1 GTSNPN and CDR2 SVGIG (reference sequence). The CDR3 DNA reads as TGTGCCGCGGGGTCCCGGCAGCTCTATAATCAGCCCCAGCATTTT. Translating it yields CAAGSRQLYNQPQHF.

The CDR3 loop reads CASSGGQGYNYNEQFF. The CDR3 bases are TGCGCCAGCAGCGGGGGACAGGGGTACAACTACAATGAGCAGTTCTTC. The chain carries TRBV4-1 and TRBJ2-1, with 10 nucleotides matching TRBD1. Losses at the gene ends were 5 bases for V and 3 bases for J; bases not matched to a gene: 7. The CDR3 runs to 16 residues. Germline loops: CDR1 MGHRA, CDR2 YSYEKL.